The next 31 T cell receptor beta chains were all read from a single sample in a study of CD8 T cells in Susac syndrome. RNA amounts of about 0.5 to 1 ug underwent reverse transcription with random hexamers. TCRdb independently ran MiXCR on the immunoSEQ multiplex PCR reads; one entry per CDR3 protein. The data hold 350,000 to 550,000 distinct CDR3 sequences, with more than 80% observed a single time. Sequenced sample: CD8+ T cells from PBMCs. These receptors were collected from a human donor with multiple sclerosis.

The chain links TRBV28 to TRBJ1-1; 9 bases match TRBD1. V was clipped by 5 bases and J by 3 bases; unmatched bases: 4. The CDR3 runs 14 residues. From germline, CDR1 is MDHEN and CDR2 SYDVKM. CDR3 bases: TGTGCCAGCAGTCGGGACAGGGATCACACTGAAGCTTTCTTT. This translates into CASSRDRDHTEAFF.

The gene calls are TRBV15 and TRBJ2-2; D ambiguous. V was pared by 0 bases and J by 1 base, with 6 bases between. CDR1 is LNHNV and CDR2 is YYDKDF in the germline V gene (reference sequence). The CDR3 is made up of 15 amino acids. Here the CDR3 DNA reads TGTGCCACCAGCAGAGATCCGTTGAACACCGGGGAGCTGTTTTTT. This codes for CATSRDPLNTGELFF.

The chain recombines TRBV25-1 with TRBJ2-3, with D perhaps matching TRBD2 (5 bases). This CDR3 has 14 residues. Trimming cost V 4 bases and J 6 bases, with 14 bases left between them. Germline V gene data show CDR1 as MGHDK and CDR2 as SYGVNS. Here the CDR3 DNA reads TGTGCCAGCAGTGGGTATCTAGCCCCGGATACGCAGTATTTT. It encodes CASSGYLAPDTQYF.

The count of this clonotype is one. The CDR3: CSVEDWYNEQFF. The CDR3 region has the DNA TGCAGCGTTGAAGATTGGTACAATGAGCAGTTCTTC. The J gene is TRBJ2-1, the V gene TRBV29-1; unclear D gene. The ends were cut back, 0 bases at V and 4 bases at J, with 4 bases in the middle. Germline CDR1 reads SQVTM; CDR2 reads ANQGSEA. The CDR3 has 12 amino acids.

This clonotype has just one count. The chain joins TRBV7-8 to TRBJ2-5; unclear D gene. The CDR3 sequence is 13 residues long. V dropped 5 bases and J dropped 9 bases, with 16 bases sitting between them. Looked up from germline, CDR1 is SGHVS and CDR2 is FQNEAQ. CDR3 amino acids: CASSPSSSGAQYF. For the CDR3, the DNA is TGTGCCAGCAGCCCTTCCTCCAGTGGGGCCCAGTACTTC.

As for this clonotype: Germline and junction disagree at one end, which may indicate a read error. The V gene is TRBV18, the J gene TRBJ2-4; 12 bases fit TRBD2. This CDR3 region has 17 residues. The germline V gene has CDR1 KGHSH and CDR2 LQKENI. The CDR3 region has the DNA TGTGCCAGCTCACGACTACTAGCGGGAGGAGCCAAATACATTCAGTACTTC. Translating it yields CASSRLLAGGAKYIQYF.

The V gene is TRBV27, the J gene TRBJ2-7; 10 bases line up with TRBD1. The CDR3 extends over 14 amino acids. The germline gives CDR1 MNHEY, CDR2 SMNVEV (reference sequence). The V segment lost 6 bases and the J segment 7 bases; nucleotides outside the gene matches: 9. CDR3 region: CASSPTGGLKEQYF. The DNA of the CDR3 is TGTGCCAGCAGCCCGACAGGGGGCCTTAAAGAGCAGTACTTC.

V and J are TRBV27 and TRBJ2-1; 12 bases line up with TRBD2. The trim removed 6 bases at V and 5 bases at J, leaving 5 bases unmatched. The CDR3 is made up of 15 amino acids. CDR1 and CDR2 (germline): MNHEY, SMNVEV (reference sequence). CDR3 sequence: CASRTSGSDNNEQFF. The CDR3, as DNA: TGTGCCAGCAGGACTAGCGGGAGTGACAACAATGAGCAGTTCTTC.

This clonotype has just one count. The V and J genes are TRBV9 and TRBJ1-2; tentatively, D is TRBD1 (5 bases). The CDR3 covers 15 residues. Germline-derived CDR1 and CDR2 are SGDLS and YYNGEE. The V gene lost 0 bases and the J gene lost 5 bases, with 14 bases spanning the gap. The CDR3 DNA is TGTGCCAGCAGCGTAGGACGGGGGGTAGTTTATGGCTACACCTTC. Translation gives CASSVGRGVVYGYTF. The variable domain in full, completed from reference TRBV9 and TRBJ1-2, reads DSGVTQTPKHLITATGQRVTLRCSPRSGDLSVYWYQQSLDQGLQFLIQYYNGEERAKGNILERFSAQQFPDLHSELNLSSLELGDSALYFCASSVGRGVVYGYTFGSGTRLTVV.

This clonotype was seen once. The V call is TRBV4-1, the J call TRBJ2-7; D is uncertain. V was cut by 5 bases and J by 3 bases, with 17 bases left in between. Germline-derived CDR1 and CDR2 are MGHRA and YSYEKL. The CDR3 is 15 residues long. For the CDR3, the DNA is TGCGCCAGCAGCTACCCTGACGGTTCCGGCTACGAGCAGTACTTC. It is translated as CASSYPDGSGYEQYF.

V gene TRBV6-5 combines with J gene TRBJ1-2, with 8 bases identical to TRBD1. J lost 8 bases, V lost 6 bases, and 14 bases had no gene match. CDR1 and CDR2 from the germline V gene are MNHEY and SVGAGI. This CDR3 spans 15 amino acids. The CDR3 DNA sequence: TGTGCCAGCAGCCACATAAACAGGGGGGTAGAGGGCTACACCTTC. It specifies CASSHINRGVEGYTF.

The chain carries TRBV12-3 or TRBV12-4 and TRBJ1-1, with D possibly TRBD1 on 5 matching bases. Deletions cut 6 bases from V and 7 bases from J, with 18 bases between. The CDR3 is made up of 14 amino acids. The CDR3 bases are TGTGCCAGCAGCCGCCGGGACTCCGGTAGTGAAGCTTTCTTT. It translates to CASSRRDSGSEAFF.

This chain links TRBV14 with TRBJ1-5; no clear D. The germline V gene encodes CDR1 SGHDN and CDR2 FVKESK. With 4 bases removed from V and 7 bases from J, the gap between germline ends came to 8 bases. CDR3 length: 12 amino acids. The CDR3 region has the DNA TGTGCCAGCAGCCGAGGTGGACAGCCCCAGCATTTT. Translated: CASSRGGQPQHF.

This chain connects TRBV6-2 or TRBV6-3 to TRBJ2-7; D might be TRBD2 (5 bases). There are 12 residues in the CDR3. Germline lookup yields CDR1 MNHEY and CDR2 SVGEGT. V was shortened by 5 bases and J by 1 base, with 6 bases between the two germline ends. This chain's CDR3 is CASSTSSYEQYF. CDR3 bases: TGTGCCAGCAGTACTAGTTCCTACGAGCAGTACTTC.

The genes are TRBV29-1 and TRBJ2-5, with 8 bases identical to TRBD2. The trim removed 3 bases at V and 1 base at J, leaving 7 bases unmatched. Germline assignment: CDR1 SQVTM and CDR2 ANQGSEA. The CDR3 runs 15 residues. CDR3 DNA: TGCAGCGTTGAGGGGACTAGAACGTCCCAAGAGACCCAGTACTTC. Protein sequence: CSVEGTRTSQETQYF.

CDR3 residues: CASSLTGGAENEQYF. CDR3 DNA: TGTGCCAGCAGCTTAACAGGGGGCGCAGAAAACGAGCAGTACTTC. The V gene is TRBV5-4, the J gene TRBJ2-7; 9 positions match TRBD1. The CDR3 runs to 15 residues. Trimming removed 2 bases from V and 5 bases from J; junction bases left unmatched: 8. Germline CDR1 SGHNT, CDR2 YYREEE (reference sequence). Combining the CDR3 with reference TRBV5-4 and TRBJ2-7 gives the whole variable domain ETGVTQSPTHLIKTRGQQVTLRCSSQSGHNTVSWYQQALGQGPQFIFQYYREEENGRGNFPPRFSGLQFPNYSSELNVNALELDDSALYLCASSLTGGAENEQYFGPGTRLTVT.

V gene TRBV29-1 combines with J gene TRBJ1-1; tentatively, D is TRBD1 (5 bases). V was clipped by 2 bases and J by 3 bases, with 10 bases between them. The CDR3 contains 13 residues. Germline loops: CDR1 SQVTM, CDR2 ANQGSEA. The CDR3: CSVERGGDTEAFF. DNA of the CDR3: TGCAGCGTTGAAAGGGGTGGGGACACTGAAGCTTTCTTT. Complete variable domain (other parts from reference TRBV29-1 and TRBJ1-1): SAVISQKPSRDICQRGTSLTIQCQVDSQVTMMFWYRQQPGQSLTLIATANQGSEATYESGFVIDKFPISRPNLTFSTLTVSNMSPEDSSIYLCSVERGGDTEAFFGQGTRLTVV.

The chain links TRBV2 to TRBJ2-3, with 8 bases fitting TRBD1. Germline CDR1 and CDR2: SNHLY and FYNNEI. The ends lost 6 bases at V and 2 bases at J; junction bases unmatched: 7. The CDR3 runs to 15 residues. CDR3 DNA sequence: TGTGCCAGCAGCGCCGGGCAGGGGGCCACAGATACGCAGTATTTT. It specifies CASSAGQGATDTQYF.

The chain has TRBV19 and TRBJ2-2; 8 bases are a match to TRBD1. The CDR3 spans 14 residues. Trimming cost V 10 bases and J 4 bases; bases outside gene matches: 8. Per germline, CDR1 LNHDA and CDR2 SQIVND (reference sequence). For the CDR3, the DNA is TGTGCCACCCGACAGGGGCCGTTCACCGGGGAGCTGTTTTTT. This encodes CATRQGPFTGELFF.

The rearrangement uses TRBV10-3 and TRBJ1-1; no definite D call. Germline V gives CDR1 ENHRY, CDR2 SYGVKD. Between the trimmed V and J ends, which lost 0 bases and 1 base, there was a span of 9 bases. The CDR3 is made up of 15 amino acids. CDR3 amino acids: CAISESSPPNTEAFF. Written as DNA, the CDR3 is TGTGCCATCAGTGAGTCGAGTCCGCCGAACACTGAAGCTTTCTTT.

CDR3 in amino acids: CSVDGDTQYF. The CDR3 DNA sequence: TGCAGCGTTGACGGGGATACGCAGTATTTT. The chain carries TRBV29-1 and TRBJ2-3; D ambiguous. There are 10 residues in the CDR3. Trimming left V 3 bases short and J 6 bases short, with 4 bases between. Germline loops: CDR1 SQVTM, CDR2 ANQGSEA.

This chain links TRBV5-4 with TRBJ2-2; 8 bases line up with TRBD2. Germline CDR1 reads SGHNT; CDR2 reads YYREEE (reference sequence). The CDR3 runs to 15 residues. V lost 2 bases to trimming and J lost 7 bases; unmatched junction nucleotides: 7. CDR3 DNA sequence: TGTGCCAGCAGCTTCGACCGGGGGGGCATCGGGGAGCTGTTTTTT. Amino acids: CASSFDRGGIGELFF.

The chain links TRBV28 to TRBJ1-1; unclear D gene. Trimming pared 5 bases from V and 1 base from J, leaving 20 bases between. This CDR3 comprises 17 residues. The germline V gene encodes CDR1 MDHEN and CDR2 SYDVKM. Here the CDR3 DNA reads TGTGCCAGCAGTACCGGTATCGTCGGAATTACGAACACTGAAGCTTTCTTT. Amino acid sequence: CASSTGIVGITNTEAFF.

CDR3 nucleotide sequence: TGTGCCAGCAGCTCATTGAGGTGGCTGGAGAGCGAACGGGGTCAAGAGACCCAGTACTTC. It specifies CASSSLRWLESERGQETQYF. The rearrangement joins TRBV5-6 to TRBJ2-5; TRBD2 might be the D (5 bases). Germline V gives CDR1 SGHDT, CDR2 YYEEEE. The V end was cut by 3 bases, the J end by 2 bases, with 29 bases between. The CDR3 spans 20 residues. The full variable domain, with the rest looked up from reference TRBV5-6 and TRBJ2-5, is DAGVTQSPTHLIKTRGQQVTLRCSPKSGHDTVSWYQQALGQGPQFIFQYYEEEERQRGNFPDRFSGHQFPNYSSELNVNALLLGDSALYLCASSSLRWLESERGQETQYFGPGTRLLVL.

This clonotype was found once. The chain employs TRBV5-4 and TRBJ1-4; the D is unclear. The CDR3 sequence is 14 residues long. The V end lost 3 bases, the J end lost 3 bases, and 9 bases lay between the germline ends. In germline, CDR1 is SGHNT, CDR2 YYREEE (reference sequence). The CDR3 DNA reads as TGTGCCAGCAGCTGGAGTCAGTCTAATGAAAAACTGTTTTTT. This encodes CASSWSQSNEKLFF.

The chain is built from TRBV4-1 and TRBJ2-1; possible D gene TRBD2, 6 bases. Deletions cut 2 bases from V and 7 bases from J, with 33 bases between. CDR1 is MGHRA and CDR2 is YSYEKL in the germline V gene. The CDR3 consists of 21 residues. CDR3 loop: CASSQYLLALQRASSGNEQFF. The DNA of the CDR3 is TGCGCCAGCAGCCAATACTTACTCGCCCTCCAGCGGGCAAGTTCGGGGAATGAGCAGTTCTTC.

This chain links TRBV3-1 with TRBJ2-5; the D gene is possibly TRBD2 (5 bases). V lost 2 bases and J 5 bases, leaving 18 bases between the germline ends. Germline CDR1 LGHDT, CDR2 YNNKEL (reference sequence). There are 16 residues in the CDR3. CDR3 protein: CASSQTSGSSLETQYF. CDR3 sequence (DNA): TGTGCCAGCAGCCAAACCTCAGGTTCTAGCCTCGAGACCCAGTACTTC.

This chain joins TRBV12-5 and TRBJ1-1, with D possibly TRBD1 on 6 matching bases. Per germline, CDR1 LGHNT and CDR2 FRNRAP. The CDR3 runs 14 residues. Trimming pared 3 bases from V and 1 base from J, leaving 9 bases between. The CDR3 region is CASGLGQQNTEAFF. DNA for the CDR3: TGTGCTAGTGGTTTAGGACAGCAGAACACTGAAGCTTTCTTT.

The chain employs TRBV12-3 or TRBV12-4 and TRBJ2-1, with D tentatively TRBD1 (6 bases). The CDR3 runs to 16 residues. Trimming pared 5 bases from V and 6 bases from J, leaving 20 bases between. The CDR3 region has the DNA TGTGCCAGCAGTCCCAAACCTCCCCGGGACACCAATGAGCAGTTCTTC. Residues: CASSPKPPRDTNEQFF.

CDR3 sequence reads: CASSQVRELFHEQYF. CDR3 coding DNA: TGTGCCAGCAGCCAAGTTCGGGAGTTGTTCCACGAGCAGTACTTC. The chain links TRBV7-9 to TRBJ2-7, with a tentative D call TRBD2 (6 bases). V shed 5 bases and J shed 5 bases, with 19 bases lying between them. The CDR3 has 15 residues. Per germline, CDR1 SEHNR and CDR2 FQNEAQ (reference sequence).

Turning to this clonotype: The junction and the germline gene differ at one end; a read error may be behind it. The gene calls are TRBV9 and TRBJ1-1; TRBD1 matches at 7 bases. The CDR3 consists of 18 residues. The germline CDR1 and CDR2 sequences are SGDLS and YYNGEE. CDR3 nucleotides: TGTGCCAGCAGCGTAGAGGACAGGACTTTGAAAGCGAACACTGAGGCTTTCTTT. The encoded protein is CASSVEDRTLKANTEAFF. The full variable domain, in which reference TRBV9 and TRBJ1-1 provide the parts outside the CDR3, is DSGVTQTPKHLITATGQRVTLRCSPRSGDLSVYWYQQSLDQGLQFLIQYYNGEERAKGNILERFSAQQFPDLHSELNLSSLELGDSALYFCASSVEDRTLKANTEAFFGQGTRLTVV.